Below are 30 T cell receptor beta chains sequenced from a single sample in a study of shared clonotypes between healthy human individuals. Assay: immunoSEQ multiplex PCR; the TCRdb copy retains only in-frame clones and omits some. The table has some 1,100,000 clones, around 78% seen once. The sample consisted of memory CD4+ T cells from PBMCs. This sample's subset: CD45RA-negative fraction. These TCRs come from a man aged 18 to 29 in good health. Some clones in this sample may be carry-over from other donors' samples.

In this sample, this clone turned up a few times. The chain joins TRBV15 to TRBJ1-1; D perhaps matches TRBD1 (6 bases). This CDR3 region has 14 residues. CDR1 is LNHNV, CDR2 YYDKDF, per germline (reference sequence). Trimming pared 5 bases from V and 3 bases from J, leaving 13 bases between. The CDR3 sequence: CATSLHREDTEAFF. The CDR3 DNA is TGTGCCACCAGCTTACACAGGGAGGACACTGAAGCTTTCTTT.

The CDR3 loop is CAWSRGGSSYEQYF. The CDR3 DNA reads as TGTGCCTGGAGTCGAGGAGGCTCCTCCTACGAGCAGTACTTC. The chain is built from TRBV30 and TRBJ2-7, with D perhaps TRBD2 (5 bases). The V gene's germline CDR1 is GTSNPN and CDR2 SVGIG (reference sequence). The V end was cut by 2 bases, the J end by 0 bases, with 11 bases between. This CDR3 has 14 residues.

This clone was seen just once. The chain carries TRBV13 and TRBJ2-3; D is uncertain. The CDR3 consists of 16 residues. Trimming stripped 4 bases from V and 6 bases from J, with 20 bases between. Germline assignment: CDR1 PRHDT and CDR2 FYEKMQ (reference sequence). The CDR3 here is CASSSIRLYLPDTQYF. The CDR3 DNA reads TGTGCCAGCAGCTCAATTCGACTCTACCTACCCGATACGCAGTATTTT.

The CDR3 loop is CASSLGRGGFSYEQYF. CDR3 in DNA: TGTGCCAGCAGCTTAGGTAGAGGGGGCTTCTCCTACGAGCAGTACTTC. The V gene is TRBV7-2, the J gene TRBJ2-7; 7 bases are shared with TRBD1. Trimming cost V 1 base and J 0 bases; bases outside gene matches: 6. Per germline, CDR1 SGHTA and CDR2 FQGNSA. The CDR3 length is 16 residues. Full variable domain (rest looked up from reference TRBV7-2 and TRBJ2-7): GAGVSQSPSNKVTEKGKDVELRCDPISGHTALYWYRQSLGQGLEFLIYFQGNSAPDKSGLPSDRFSAERTGGSVSTLTIQRTQQEDSAVYLCASSLGRGGFSYEQYFGPGTRLTVT.

The J gene is TRBJ2-5, the V gene TRBV7-8, with TRBD1 matching over 9 bases. With 5 bases clipped from V and 7 bases from J, the junction kept 14 bases outside the gene matches. CDR1 and CDR2 (germline): SGHVS, FQNEAQ. CDR3 length: 16 amino acids. The CDR3 DNA reads TGTGCCAGCAGCCCACGTGCCGGGACAGGGTGGGGGACCCAGTACTTC. This gives the protein CASSPRAGTGWGTQYF.

The J gene is TRBJ2-7, the V gene TRBV29-1; a possible D gene is TRBD2 (6 bases). CDR1 and CDR2 from the germline V gene are SQVTM and ANQGSEA. V gave up 5 bases and J gave up 3 bases, with 11 bases separating them. This CDR3 region has 12 residues. DNA of the CDR3: TGCAGCGTTACGGGGAGGAACTACGAGCAGTACTTC. Amino acid sequence: CSVTGRNYEQYF.

This clone was counted between two and nine times. This chain links TRBV5-4 with TRBJ2-2; 7 bases are shared with TRBD1. The CDR3 totals 15 residues. The V and J ends lost 5 bases and 6 bases, in that order; junction bases with no gene match: 10. Germline V lookup: CDR1 SGHNT, CDR2 YYREEE (reference sequence). The CDR3 protein is CASRPGTAPAGELFF. CDR3 DNA sequence: TGTGCCAGCAGGCCAGGGACAGCCCCTGCCGGGGAGCTGTTTTTT.

This chain connects TRBV7-2 to TRBJ2-7; TRBD1 might be the D (5 bases). V dropped 5 bases and J dropped 2 bases, with 16 bases sitting between them. Germline-derived CDR1 and CDR2 are SGHTA and FQGNSA. The CDR3 is 15 amino acids. The CDR3 sequence is CASSLGHGATYEQYF. DNA of the CDR3: TGTGCCAGCAGCCTAGGCCATGGGGCCACCTACGAGCAGTACTTC.

The chain is built from TRBV19 and TRBJ2-7; 8 bases map to TRBD1. Germline V gene sequence: CDR1 LNHDA, CDR2 SQIVND (reference sequence). The CDR3 has 12 amino acids. The junction had 1 base not matched to a gene; V was cut back by 4 bases and J by 5 bases. CDR3 sequence (DNA): TGTGCCAGTAGTAGGACAGGGAACGAGCAGTACTTC. This encodes CASSRTGNEQYF.

This sequence joins TRBV7-2 and TRBJ2-1, with D perhaps assigned TRBD1 or TRBD2 (5 bases each). The CDR3 extends over 15 amino acids. The germline V gene has CDR1 SGHTA and CDR2 FQGNSA. The germline V and J ends were trimmed by 2 bases and 7 bases, with 15 bases remaining between them. CDR3 amino acids: CASSLWGNRKNEQFF. In DNA, the CDR3 is TGTGCCAGCAGCTTATGGGGGAATCGCAAGAATGAGCAGTTCTTC.

The chain has TRBV27 and TRBJ1-6; D may be TRBD1 (6 bases). Trimming shortened V by 6 bases and J by 7 bases, and 22 bases separated the two germline ends. The CDR3 covers 17 residues. Germline CDR1 MNHEY, CDR2 SMNVEV (reference sequence). CDR3 region: CASSRAIWAGANSPLHF. CDR3 DNA sequence: TGTGCCAGCAGCCGCGCTATATGGGCAGGGGCAAATTCACCCCTCCACTTT.

The chain links TRBV2 to TRBJ2-1, with 7 bases matching TRBD2. V lost 10 bases, J lost 8 bases, and 14 bases stayed unmatched. The CDR3 is made up of 14 amino acids. Germline CDR1 SNHLY, CDR2 FYNNEI. The CDR3 DNA follows: TGTGCCAACCCATCCCAGCGGGGATCACATGAGCAGTTCTTC. Translating gives CANPSQRGSHEQFF.

This clone was picked up a small number of times. The chain is built from TRBV5-1 and TRBJ2-1; D possibly corresponds to TRBD2 (5 bases). This CDR3 has 15 residues. V was trimmed by 4 bases and J by 0 bases, leaving 11 bases between them. Germline lookup yields CDR1 SGHRS and CDR2 YFSETQ. The CDR3 DNA reads as TGCGCCAGCAGCGGGGAGACTCACTCCTACAATGAGCAGTTCTTC. It encodes CASSGETHSYNEQFF.

This rearrangement joins TRBV5-1 to TRBJ2-7; 9 nucleotides line up with TRBD1. Per germline, CDR1 SGHRS and CDR2 YFSETQ. V lost 4 bases, J lost 4 bases, and 6 bases stayed unmatched. CDR3 length: 14 residues. Here the CDR3 DNA reads TGCGCCAGCAGCCCGGGACAGGGCATTTACGAGCAGTACTTC. Encoded protein: CASSPGQGIYEQYF.

This clone was counted a single time. As DNA, the CDR3 is TGTGCCAGCAGCAAACGGGGCCCAGGGGGCGCGGACGAGCAGTACTTC. It yields the protein CASSKRGPGGADEQYF. The V and J genes are TRBV11-1 and TRBJ2-7; 8 bases are shared with TRBD1. The CDR3 length is 16 residues. V trimming: 5 bases; J trimming: 5 bases; junction bases outside the gene matches: 14. The germline gives CDR1 SGHAT, CDR2 FQDESV (reference sequence).

CDR3: CASSPGVAGALDTQYF. CDR3 DNA: TGTGCCAGCTCACCTGGGGTAGCGGGGGCATTGGATACGCAGTATTTT. This chain connects TRBV18 to TRBJ2-3, with 9 nucleotides matching TRBD2. V was clipped by 3 bases and J by 6 bases; unmatched bases: 10. In germline, CDR1 is KGHSH, CDR2 LQKENI. This CDR3 spans 16 amino acids.

This clone was seen a few times. At the DNA level, this CDR3 is encoded by other sequences in the same sample as well. The genes are TRBV7-9 and TRBJ1-2; 7 bases agree with TRBD1. Per germline, CDR1 SEHNR and CDR2 FQNEAQ (reference sequence). Trimming at V came to 2 bases and at J to 4 bases, leaving 1 base not matched to a gene. The CDR3 runs to 13 residues. CDR3 amino acids: CASSLQGGYGYTF. The CDR3 bases are TGTGCCAGCAGCTTACAGGGGGGCTATGGCTACACCTTC.

This clone was counted a single time. The chain joins TRBV5-5 to TRBJ2-5, with D possibly being TRBD2 (5 bases). CDR1 is SGHKS and CDR2 is YYEKEE in the germline V gene (reference sequence). Trimming left V 5 bases short and J 5 bases short, with 16 bases between. CDR3 size: 14 residues. The CDR3 region is CASRRLGEGETQYF. The CDR3 DNA reads as TGTGCCAGCAGACGACTCGGGGAAGGGGAGACCCAGTACTTC.

CDR3: CASSLSVLSFNEQFF. The CDR3 DNA reads as TGTGCCAGCAGCCTCAGCGTATTATCTTTCAATGAGCAGTTCTTC. The chain recombines TRBV7-9 with TRBJ2-1; D is undetermined. Germline V lookup: CDR1 SEHNR, CDR2 FQNEAQ (reference sequence). The V end lost 5 bases, the J end lost 6 bases, and 17 bases lay between the germline ends. This CDR3 is 15 amino acids long.

The chain is built from TRBV5-8 and TRBJ2-3; 9 positions agree with TRBD1. From germline, CDR1 is SGHTS and CDR2 YDEGEE. CDR3 length equals 15 residues. V dropped 3 bases and J dropped 0; count of bases not matched to a gene: 2. The CDR3 spells CASSSDRGSTDTQYF. The DNA of the CDR3 is TGTGCCAGCAGCTCGGACAGGGGAAGCACAGATACGCAGTATTTT.

This chain uses TRBV4-3 with TRBJ2-7; 9 bases fit TRBD2. The CDR3 spans 14 residues. V was clipped by 5 bases and J by 7 bases; unmatched bases: 9. Germline V CDR1 and CDR2: LGHNA, YSLEER. DNA for the CDR3: TGCGCCAGCAGCAGAATAGCGGGAGCTGGGGAGCAGTACTTC. Its translation is CASSRIAGAGEQYF.

The rearrangement joins TRBV5-5 to TRBJ2-5; D is perhaps TRBD2 (5 bases). The CDR3 loop spans 14 amino acids. Germline V gene sequence: CDR1 SGHKS, CDR2 YYEKEE (reference sequence). With 2 bases removed from V and 5 bases from J, the gap between germline ends came to 13 bases. The CDR3 reads CASSLFWTGETQYF. CDR3 nucleotide sequence: TGTGCCAGCAGCTTATTTTGGACTGGGGAGACCCAGTACTTC.

This sequence joins TRBV19 and TRBJ1-2; D is unclear. CDR1 and CDR2 from the germline V gene are LNHDA and SQIVND (reference sequence). This CDR3 spans 13 amino acids. Trimming pared 6 bases from V and 4 bases from J, leaving 12 bases between. The CDR3 DNA is TGTGCCAGTAGCCTCGGCACTTTCTATGGCTACACCTTC. It codes for CASSLGTFYGYTF.

This clone was detected only a few times. V gene TRBV30 combines with J gene TRBJ1-4; no definite D call. V gave up 3 bases and J gave up 3 bases, with 11 bases separating them. The CDR3 contains 14 residues. Looked up from germline, CDR1 is GTSNPN and CDR2 is SVGIG (reference sequence). CDR3 in DNA: TGTGCCTGGAGCCCCGGTGGGCCTAATGAAAAACTGTTTTTT. It translates to CAWSPGGPNEKLFF.

The genes are TRBV14 and TRBJ1-4; D not resolved. Trimming stripped 1 base from V and 4 bases from J, with 13 bases between. CDR1 SGHDN and CDR2 FVKESK come from the germline V gene. The CDR3 is made up of 16 amino acids. The CDR3 bases are TGTGCCAGCAGCCAAGCTTGGAGAGGGAGTAATGAAAAACTGTTTTTT. Translation gives CASSQAWRGSNEKLFF.

The chain joins TRBV5-1 to TRBJ2-2; TRBD1 aligns across 8 bases. In germline, CDR1 is SGHRS, CDR2 YFSETQ. The ends lost 4 bases at V and 0 bases at J; junction bases unmatched: 2. The CDR3 extends over 15 amino acids. Here the CDR3 reads CASSQQGANTGELFF. The CDR3 DNA follows: TGCGCCAGCAGCCAACAGGGGGCGAACACCGGGGAGCTGTTTTTT.

This sequence joins TRBV5-8 and TRBJ2-1, with 7 positions matching TRBD1. The CDR3 has 17 amino acids. V shed 2 bases, J shed 0 bases, and the junction held 8 bases outside the gene matches. Germline-derived CDR1 and CDR2 are SGHTS and YDEGEE. CDR3 DNA sequence: TGTGCCAGCAGCTTTACAGGGGCCGCGAGCTCCTACAATGAGCAGTTCTTC. Encoded protein: CASSFTGAASSYNEQFF. The complete variable domain, with remaining parts taken from reference TRBV5-8 and TRBJ2-1, reads EAGVTQSPTHLIKTRGQQATLRCSPISGHTSVYWYQQALGLGLQFLLWYDEGEERNRGNFPPRFSGRQFPNYSSELNVNALELEDSALYLCASSFTGAASSYNEQFFGPGTRLTVL.

The table lists this clone with a count of one. The chain uses TRBV5-1 and TRBJ2-1, with 7 bases matching TRBD1. Germline V gives CDR1 SGHRS, CDR2 YFSETQ. This CDR3 region has 16 residues. V was pared by 0 bases and J by 0 bases, with 3 bases of the junction left unmatched. CDR3 residues: CASSLEGQPSYNEQFF. CDR3 sequence (DNA): TGCGCCAGCAGCTTGGAGGGACAGCCCTCCTACAATGAGCAGTTCTTC.

The chain has TRBV5-1 and TRBJ2-7, with unresolved D. The CDR3 runs 15 residues. V gave up 4 bases and J gave up 5 bases, with 19 bases separating them. Germline V CDR1 and CDR2: SGHRS, YFSETQ. CDR3 amino acids: CASSPDPQPFDEQYF. CDR3 bases: TGCGCCAGCAGCCCCGATCCCCAGCCGTTTGACGAGCAGTACTTC.

The chain combines TRBV7-2 with TRBJ1-2, with 8 bases fitting TRBD1. Germline V gene data show CDR1 as SGHTA and CDR2 as FQGNSA. The CDR3 has 14 amino acids. The ends lost 4 bases at V and 8 bases at J; junction bases unmatched: 9. The CDR3, as DNA: TGTGCCAGCAGCTCCTACCAGGGGGCGGAGGGCTACACCTTC. Amino acids: CASSSYQGAEGYTF. Combining the CDR3 with reference TRBV7-2 and TRBJ1-2 gives the whole variable domain GAGVSQSPSNKVTEKGKDVELRCDPISGHTALYWYRQSLGQGLEFLIYFQGNSAPDKSGLPSDRFSAERTGGSVSTLTIQRTQQEDSAVYLCASSSYQGAEGYTFGSGTRLTVV.